What follows is one T cell receptor beta chain and its context. The target antigen is unknown. The data stem from a study of T cell repertoires in cytomegalovirus infection. Study in general: Recently identified HLA-C-restricted and well-studied HLA-B-restricted CMV epitopes were used. A matching HLA type, together with CMV infection, was signaled by public TCR beta signatures. Whole-study results and caveats: HLA-C-restricted TCR beta clonotypes specific for CMV led the ex vivo response. Using cumulative public TCR beta family frequency, the authors identified those who carried CMV together with the relevant HLA.

TCRdb called the reads again in MiXCR, with one record for every CDR3 protein. The sample consists of about 51,000 distinct CDR3 sequences, roughly 20% of them appearing once. This CDR3 is built from 14 residues. V lost 5 bases to trimming and J lost 2 bases, with 13 bases between them. The germline V gene encodes CDR1 LNHNV and CDR2 YYDKDF (reference sequence). The sample was CD8+ T cells from cultured PBMCs, taken from culture after CMV antigen stimulation. The V call is TRBV15, the J call TRBJ2-7; D is perhaps TRBD1 (6 bases). The receptor was isolated from a human donor in good health (CMV status not recorded). Some clones in this sample may be carry-over from other donors' samples. In DNA form, the CDR3 reads TGTGCCACCAGCGCCCGGAACAGGGCCTACGAGCAGTACTTC. This encodes CATSARNRAYEQYF.